This T cell receptor (beta chain) was documented in a study of blood T cells in healthy people across ages. Trimming stripped 2 bases from V and 2 bases from J, with 19 bases between. The CDR3 is made up of 17 amino acids. Germline CDR1 is SEHNR and CDR2 is FQNEAQ (reference sequence). This clonotype showed up just once. The antigen is unknown. Through a sample-barcoded 5' primer and a J-beta primer mix, a second PCR was run for roughly 6 to 12 cycles. TCRdb re-called the 5' RACE reads through MiXCR, storing one row per CDR3 protein. The profile covers approximately 700,000 distinct CDR3 sequences, with about a third appearing a single time and roughly 15% taken by the ten largest. Those donating, healthy Caucasian individuals from Russia, were aged roughly 6 to 90. Study-wide points: Strong correlation existed between TCR beta diversity and naive T cell percentage.

Sequences were obtained from blood. This receptor was identified in a woman older than 75 in good health. V and J are TRBV7-9 and TRBJ2-7; D possibly corresponds to TRBD2 (5 bases). The CDR3 region has the DNA TGTGCCAGCAGCTTAATTGGGCAAGGCGGGCGCGCCTACGAGCAGTACTTC. Translation gives CASSLIGQGGRAYEQYF.